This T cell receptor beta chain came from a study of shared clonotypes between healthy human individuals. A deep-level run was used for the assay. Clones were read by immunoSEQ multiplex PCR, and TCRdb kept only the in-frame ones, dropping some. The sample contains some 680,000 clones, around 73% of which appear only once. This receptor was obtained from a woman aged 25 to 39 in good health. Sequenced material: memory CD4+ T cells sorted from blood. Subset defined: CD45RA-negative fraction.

CDR3 nucleotide sequence: TGTGCCAGCAGTTCCATCCCGGGCGTTCCGGCCCAAGAGACCCAGTACTTC. It is translated as CASSSIPGVPAQETQYF. The rearrangement uses TRBV27 and TRBJ2-5, with no clear D. This CDR3 spans 17 amino acids. Trimming took 4 bases from V and 1 from J, leaving 19 bases between them. The V gene's germline CDR1 is MNHEY and CDR2 SMNVEV (reference sequence).